This T cell receptor beta chain was found in a study of Ad26.COV2.S vaccination and SARS-CoV-2 variants. The germline gives CDR1 LNHDA, CDR2 SQIVND (reference sequence). V lost 4 bases and J 2 bases, leaving 15 bases between the germline ends. CDR3 length: 16 residues. Treatment noted: around 19 received Ad26.COV2.S at low or high dose, single or two shots; about five received placebo; per-sample allocation not given. Each sample was drawn 63 days after the first injection (of vaccine or placebo). What was given as vaccine was an Ad26 vector encoding Wuhan-strain SARS-CoV-2 spike. Comments on this clone: Antigen unknown.

Sequenced by immunoSEQ multiplex PCR; TCRdb stores in-frame clones only, minus some. The sample consists of about 400,000 clones, around nine tenths of them appearing once. Findings and caveats of the study: From the TCR breadth and depth analyses, total T cell responses may have been underestimated. A substantial breadth of spike-specific CD8+ and CD4+ T cell responses after vaccination has been reported.

The clonotype was recovered from a person aged 18-60 years who received the Ad26.COV2.S COVID-19 vaccine or a placebo. The sequencing here drew on peripheral blood, taken in a trial of Ad26.COV2.S vaccine versus placebo. This chain joins TRBV19 and TRBJ1-5, with D possibly TRBD1 on 5 matching bases. This CDR3 is CASSKAGTNGNQPQHF. As DNA, the CDR3 is TGTGCCAGTAGTAAGGCAGGGACTAATGGCAATCAGCCCCAGCATTTT.